The sequence of this T cell receptor (beta chain) was determined in a study of technical replicates of blood from four donors. Using immunoSEQ multiplex PCR, the repertoire was profiled, and TCRdb retains in-frame clones only, with some absent. The sample includes tens of thousands of clones, approximately 97% of them seen just once. The specimen sequenced was T cells isolated from PBMCs. The clonotype was recovered from a human donor in good health.

The CDR3 DNA sequence: TGCGCCAGCAGCCTAGGACTAGGTGAAGATACGCAGTATTTT. Translation gives CASSLGLGEDTQYF. V is TRBV5-1 and J is TRBJ2-3, with TRBD2 matching over 7 bases. J was trimmed by 5 bases and V by 4 bases; bases with no gene match: 7. Germline V gene sequence: CDR1 SGHRS, CDR2 YFSETQ. This CDR3 comprises 14 residues.